This TCR beta chain comes out of a study of response to subunit inactivated influenza vaccine (dated by TCRdb to the late 2010s). Notes on the research overall: To follow how T cells responded to a trivalent subunit inactivated influenza vaccine, the researchers relied on deep quantitative profiling of the T cell receptor repertoire.

The sample holds many counts of this clonotype. Its antigen is still unknown. Per-base qualities were not stored, and no clone one base away is much larger. Library preparation used RT-PCR. TCRdb shows the sequencer as Illumina HiSeq 2500. The public reads were run again by TCRdb, first through fastp at Q25 and then through MiXCR, and only productive beta chains were kept. Each entry merges the rows of one CDR3 protein and shows their most common DNA and genes. In all, the sample holds hundreds of thousands of distinct CDR3 sequences, and about 7.6% of those were seen once. The ten largest make up 13% of the sample. What the study reported, not specific to this receptor: It was suggested by the authors that each seasonal influenza vaccination may recruit only a limited number of new T cells.

This clonotype was sampled from a man aged 45-69 years who received an inactivated influenza vaccine. Donor details come from another sample of the same person, matched by shared clones. The sequences come from PBMCs from blood, collected about 23 months after vaccination.

The CDR3 sequence is CASSGDRAFF. The sequence in DNA is TGTGCCAGCAGTGGGGACAGAGCTTTCTTT. The chain is made from TRBV2 and TRBJ1-1; 7 of the junction bases match TRBD1. V loses 4 bases at its end and J loses 10 bases; junction bases beyond the gene matches: 0. For CDR1 and CDR2, the germline V gene lists SNHLY and FYNNEI. The CDR3 measures 10 amino acids from cysteine to phenylalanine. The sequence is cut down to CDR3 DNA, 30 bases in frame from base 1.